Following are 22 T cell receptor beta chains from one sample sequenced in a study of cytomegalovirus exposure and HLA in healthy donors. It was with 60 Vbeta and 13 Jbeta primers that the PCR ran. Clones were sequenced by immunoSEQ multiplex PCR, and TCRdb holds only the in-frame ones, with some missing. The table lists 170,000 or so clones, about four fifths of them singletons. The sequencing input was PBMCs. The receptor source for this set is a woman between 45 and 60 years old in good health and CMV-seropositive.

The CDR3, as DNA: TGTGCCAGCAGCTTACACGCAGGGACTGGAAACACCATATATTTT. Protein: CASSLHAGTGNTIYF. The genes are TRBV7-2 and TRBJ1-3, with D possibly being TRBD1 (5 bases). Deletions cut 2 bases from V and 2 bases from J, with 10 bases between. The CDR3 sequence is 15 residues long. Germline lookup yields CDR1 SGHTA and CDR2 FQGNSA. Using reference TRBV7-2 and TRBJ1-3 for the parts outside the CDR3, the full variable domain is GAGVSQSPSNKVTEKGKDVELRCDPISGHTALYWYRQSLGQGLEFLIYFQGNSAPDKSGLPSDRFSAERTGGSVSTLTIQRTQQEDSAVYLCASSLHAGTGNTIYFGEGSWLTVV.

This chain links TRBV4-2 with TRBJ2-2; 9 nucleotides align to TRBD1. The CDR3 contains 14 residues. Trimming took 4 bases from V and 7 from J; bases not matched to a gene: 4. Germline V gene sequence: CDR1 LGHNA, CDR2 YNFKEQ. CDR3 loop: CASSPGQGVGELFF. In nucleotides, the CDR3 is TGTGCCAGCAGCCCGGGACAGGGCGTCGGGGAGCTGTTTTTT.

The rearrangement links TRBV5-1 to TRBJ2-1, with TRBD2 matching 7 bases. The V and J ends lost 9 bases and 15 bases, in that order; junction bases with no gene match: 12. Germline V gives CDR1 SGHRS, CDR2 YFSETQ. The CDR3 loop spans 11 amino acids. For the CDR3, the DNA is TGCGCCACCCTGGAGGCGGGAGAGGGGTTCTTC. Protein: CATLEAGEGFF.

The chain uses TRBV5-1 and TRBJ2-5; TRBD1 aligns across 9 bases. V trimming: 3 bases; J trimming: 14 bases; junction bases outside the gene matches: 5. Germline CDR1 and CDR2: SGHRS and YFSETQ. The CDR3 is made up of 11 amino acids. This chain's CDR3 is CASSWGDRAYF. For the CDR3, the DNA is TGCGCCAGCAGCTGGGGGGACAGGGCATACTTC.

The gene calls are TRBV19 and TRBJ1-1; 7 positions match TRBD1. The ends lost 4 bases at V and 6 bases at J; junction bases unmatched: 11. CDR1 is LNHDA and CDR2 is SQIVND in the germline V gene (reference sequence). The length of the CDR3 is 15 residues. The CDR3 is CASSRRTTGHAEAFF. In DNA, the CDR3 is TGTGCCAGTAGTAGAAGAACGACAGGGCATGCTGAAGCTTTCTTT. The variable domain in full, with the rest retrieved from reference TRBV19 and TRBJ1-1, is DGGITQSPKYLFRKEGQNVTLSCEQNLNHDAMYWYRQDPGQGLRLIYYSQIVNDFQKGDIAEGYSVSREKKESFPLTVTSAQKNPTAFYLCASSRRTTGHAEAFFGQGTRLTVV.

The V and J genes are TRBV19 and TRBJ2-7; perhaps TRBD1 as D (6 bases). The V end was cut by 6 bases, the J end by 1 base, with 7 bases between. CDR1 LNHDA and CDR2 SQIVND come from the germline V gene (reference sequence). This CDR3 is built from 12 residues. The CDR3 nucleotides read TGTGCCAGTAGGGACAGATCCTACGAGCAGTACTTC. Its translation is CASRDRSYEQYF.

V is TRBV19 and J is TRBJ2-7, with D perhaps TRBD2 (6 bases). Germline CDR1 and CDR2: LNHDA and SQIVND (reference sequence). Trimming took off 5 bases at V and 6 bases at J, with 17 bases between the two ends. This CDR3 spans 14 amino acids. For the CDR3, the DNA is TGTGCCAGTAGTTTCACTAGCCAATCGCTCGAGCAGTACTTC. It codes for CASSFTSQSLEQYF.

The V and J genes are TRBV5-8 and TRBJ2-1, with 10 nucleotides matching TRBD2. With 7 bases clipped from V and 1 base from J, the junction kept 2 bases outside the gene matches. The CDR3 is made up of 14 amino acids. Germline values: CDR1 SGHTS, CDR2 YDEGEE. The CDR3 sequence is CASETSGSYNEQFF. Written as DNA, the CDR3 is TGTGCCAGCGAGACTAGCGGGTCCTACAATGAGCAGTTCTTC.

The chain carries TRBV6-6 and TRBJ1-5, with TRBD1 identical over 7 bases. The CDR3 is 14 amino acids. The junction had 8 bases not matched to a gene; V was cut back by 5 bases and J by 7 bases. Germline assignment: CDR1 MNHNY and CDR2 SVGAGI (reference sequence). This CDR3 reads CASSTWDRQQPQHF. The DNA for the CDR3 is TGTGCCAGCAGTACCTGGGACAGACAACAGCCCCAGCATTTT.

The chain joins TRBV21-1 to TRBJ1-2. TRBV21-1 is termed a pseudogene. The CDR3 extends over 15 amino acids. CDR3 sequence (DNA): TGTGCCAGCAGCACCTGGGGGGAAAGCATGGGGGGCTACACCTTC. This translates into CASSTWGESMGGYTF.

The rearrangement uses TRBV18 and TRBJ2-7; D remains ambiguous. With 10 bases removed from V and 3 bases from J, the gap between germline ends came to 16 bases. Per the germline V gene, CDR1 is KGHSH and CDR2 is LQKENI. The CDR3 runs 13 residues. The CDR3 reads CATAPGSYYEQYF. The CDR3 bases are TGTGCCACCGCGCCGGGTTCGTACTACGAGCAGTACTTC. Full variable domain (remainder filled in from reference TRBV18 and TRBJ2-7): NAGVMQNPRHLVRRRGQEARLRCSPMKGHSHVYWYRQLPEEGLKFMVYLQKENIIDESGMPKERFSAEFPKEGPSILRIQQVVRGDSAAYFCATAPGSYYEQYFGPGTRLTVT.

This clone has more than one count but fewer than ten. The genes are TRBV6-4 and TRBJ2-1; D remains unclear. The germline V gene has CDR1 MRHNA and CDR2 SNTAGT. Trimming removed 5 bases at V and 4 bases at J, with 9 bases between. The CDR3 spans 13 residues. CDR3 bases: TGTGCCAGCAGTCCGACTGAATACAATGAGCAGTTCTTC. Encoded protein: CASSPTEYNEQFF.

CDR3 region: CASSQDRAFSGANVLTF. As DNA, the CDR3 is TGCGCCAGCAGCCAAGATCGAGCTTTCTCGGGGGCCAACGTCCTGACTTTC. V is TRBV4-3 and J is TRBJ2-6; D not resolved. There are 17 residues in the CDR3. Germline V gene data show CDR1 as LGHNA and CDR2 as YSLEER. V gave up 0 bases and J gave up 4 bases, with 13 bases separating them.

This clone was seen a few times. The CDR3 DNA reads TGTGCCAGCAGGCCCGGGCCCGAGCGGGAGACCCAGTACTTC. It translates to CASRPGPERETQYF. The chain combines TRBV27 with TRBJ2-5, with D tentatively TRBD2 (5 bases). Germline V gene sequence: CDR1 MNHEY, CDR2 SMNVEV (reference sequence). This CDR3 contains 14 residues. Deletions cut 6 bases from V and 5 bases from J, with 16 bases between.

This chain uses TRBV2 with TRBJ1-5; possible D gene TRBD1, 5 bases. This CDR3 region has 12 residues. Between the trimmed V and J ends, which lost 8 bases and 2 bases, there was a span of 7 bases. The germline CDR1 and CDR2 sequences are SNHLY and FYNNEI. In DNA, the CDR3 is TGTGCCAGCTCGACAGGCAATCAGCCCCAGCATTTT. Its protein product is CASSTGNQPQHF.

The V call is TRBV4-2, the J call TRBJ1-3, with 9 nucleotides matching TRBD1. V lost 0 bases to trimming and J lost 4 bases; unmatched junction nucleotides: 7. The CDR3 spans 17 residues. CDR1 LGHNA and CDR2 YNFKEQ come from the germline V gene. The CDR3 DNA reads as TGTGCCAGCAGCCAAGATCGGACAGGGGCGAGGGGAAACACCATATATTTT. Amino acid sequence: CASSQDRTGARGNTIYF.

This clone was found a few times. The CDR3 sequence is CASRGTSGPSYEQYF. The CDR3 bases are TGTGCCAGCAGGGGGACTAGCGGCCCCTCCTACGAGCAGTACTTC. V and J are TRBV7-2 and TRBJ2-7; 11 nucleotides match TRBD2. The CDR3 sequence is 15 residues long. The V gene end was trimmed by 6 bases and the J gene end by 0 bases; junction bases not matched to a gene: 4. Germline-derived CDR1 and CDR2 are SGHTA and FQGNSA.

This chain connects TRBV29-1 to TRBJ1-3; 11 positions match TRBD1. Trimming at V came to 6 bases and at J to 2 bases, leaving 9 bases not matched to a gene. This CDR3 spans 16 amino acids. Germline V CDR1 and CDR2: SQVTM, ANQGSEA. CDR3 bases: TGCAGCGTCCGGACAGGGGGCGCAACTGCTGGAAACACCATATATTTT. This translates into CSVRTGGATAGNTIYF.

The rearrangement links TRBV5-1 to TRBJ2-3; TRBD1 matches 7 bases. V was pared by 4 bases and J by 3 bases, with 8 bases of the junction left unmatched. The CDR3 sequence is 15 residues long. Germline V gene data show CDR1 as SGHRS and CDR2 as YFSETQ. The CDR3 here is CASSPGTATTDTQYF. CDR3 DNA sequence: TGCGCCAGCAGCCCCGGGACAGCCACAACAGATACGCAGTATTTT.

This rearrangement joins TRBV4-3 to TRBJ1-5; D gene unclear. Germline CDR1 LGHNA, CDR2 YSLEER. V dropped 1 base and J dropped 3 bases, with 10 bases sitting between them. The CDR3 covers 15 residues. CDR3 amino acids: CASSQGRLLNQPQHF. CDR3 nucleotides: TGCGCCAGCAGCCAAGGTCGTCTACTCAATCAGCCCCAGCATTTT.

V usage is TRBV27 and J usage is TRBJ1-5, with 9 bases identical to TRBD1. This CDR3 spans 15 amino acids. With 6 bases clipped from V and 6 bases from J, the junction kept 9 bases outside the gene matches. Germline CDR1 MNHEY, CDR2 SMNVEV (reference sequence). The CDR3 DNA is TGTGCCAGCAGCCCCGGGACAGGGTGGGGTCAGCCCCAGCATTTT. It specifies CASSPGTGWGQPQHF.

The V gene is TRBV25-1, the J gene TRBJ2-1; 9 bases are shared with TRBD1. Per the germline V gene, CDR1 is MGHDK and CDR2 is SYGVNS. This CDR3 comprises 14 residues. The J segment lost 7 bases and the V segment lost 11 bases, leaving 12 bases of the junction unmatched. The CDR3 sequence is CAVQRDRVWNEQFF. The CDR3, as DNA: TGTGCCGTCCAGCGGGACAGGGTGTGGAATGAGCAGTTCTTC.